This T cell receptor (beta chain) comes out of a study of T cell changes during pregnancy in multiple sclerosis. Germline V gene data show CDR1 as LNHDA and CDR2 as SQIVND (reference sequence). The CDR3 extends over 17 amino acids. The V gene end was trimmed by 4 bases and the J gene end by 0 bases; junction bases not matched to a gene: 9. TCRdb keeps only in-frame clones here, not all; method: immunoSEQ multiplex PCR. This table holds roughly 40,000 clones, approximately 91% found once. Sequencing used CD4+ T cells from peripheral blood mononuclear cells, obtained after pregnancy. This chain uses TRBV19 with TRBJ2-7; 10 nucleotides match TRBD2. This clonotype was sampled from a female donor in good health, enrolled as a control in a pregnancy study. CDR3 DNA sequence: TGTGCCAGTAGTAGGTCCCTCGGACTAGCGGACTCCTACGAGCAGTACTTC. It specifies CASSRSLGLADSYEQYF.